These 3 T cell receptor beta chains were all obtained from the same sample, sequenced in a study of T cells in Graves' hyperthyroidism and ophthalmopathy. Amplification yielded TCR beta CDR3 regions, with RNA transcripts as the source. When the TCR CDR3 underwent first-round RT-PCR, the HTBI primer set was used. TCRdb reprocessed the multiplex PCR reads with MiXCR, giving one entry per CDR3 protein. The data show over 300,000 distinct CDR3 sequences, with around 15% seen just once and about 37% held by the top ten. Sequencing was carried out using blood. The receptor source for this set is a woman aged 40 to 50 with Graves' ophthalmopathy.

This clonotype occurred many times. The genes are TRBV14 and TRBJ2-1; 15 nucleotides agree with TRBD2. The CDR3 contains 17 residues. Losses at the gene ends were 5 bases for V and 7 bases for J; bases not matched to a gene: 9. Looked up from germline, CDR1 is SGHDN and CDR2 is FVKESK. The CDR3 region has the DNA TGTGCCAGCAGCGATGGGACTAGCGGGGGGAGTAGGAATGAGCAGTTCTTC. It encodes CASSDGTSGGSRNEQFF. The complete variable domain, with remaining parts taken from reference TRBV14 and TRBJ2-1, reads EAGVTQFPSHSVIEKGQTVTLRCDPISGHDNLYWYRRVMGKEIKFLLHFVKESKQDESGMPNNRFLAERTGGTYSTLKVQPAELEDSGVYFCASSDGTSGGSRNEQFFGPGTRLTVL.

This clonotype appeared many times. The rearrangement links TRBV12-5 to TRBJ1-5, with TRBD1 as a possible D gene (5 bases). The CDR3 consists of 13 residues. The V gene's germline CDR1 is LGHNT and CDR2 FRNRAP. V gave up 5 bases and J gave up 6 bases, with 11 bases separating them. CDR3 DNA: TGTGCTAGTGGTGCCAGGGTAAGTCAGCCCCAGCATTTT. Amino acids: CASGARVSQPQHF.

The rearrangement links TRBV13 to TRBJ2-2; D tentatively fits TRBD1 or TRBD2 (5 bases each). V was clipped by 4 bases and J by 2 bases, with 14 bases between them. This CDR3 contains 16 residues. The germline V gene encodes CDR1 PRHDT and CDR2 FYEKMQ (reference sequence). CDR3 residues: CASSSGTSFNTGELFF. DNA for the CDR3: TGTGCCAGCAGCTCAGGGACCTCTTTTAACACCGGGGAGCTGTTTTTT.